The rows below give T cell receptor beta chains drawn from one sample of a study of cytomegalovirus exposure and HLA in healthy donors. TCRdb's copy holds only in-frame clones and misses some; the assay was immunoSEQ multiplex PCR. The repertoire includes hundreds of thousands of clones, about 80% of them detected once, and less than 3% sits in the top ten. Sequenced input: PBMCs. These receptors were collected from a woman aged 55-75 years in good health and CMV-seropositive. Both conserved end residues are part of each CDR3. The order of the fields is J gene, V gene, D gene, clone size, CDR3 DNA, CDR3 protein. The D gene is left open where the match is weak. Only some rows state a clone size, as once, few, many or a class for expanded clones.

TRBJ1-6 | TRBV27 | TRBD1 | - | TGTGCCAGCAGGAGAGACAGGGGCGATTCACCCCTCCACTTT | CASRRDRGDSPLHF
TRBJ2-1 | TRBV7-9 | TRBD2 | - | TGTGCCAGCAGCCCTTTTAGCGGGAGGGAGATCTACAATGAGCAGTTCTTC | CASSPFSGREIYNEQFF
TRBJ2-1 | TRBV7-2 | TRBD2 | - | TGTGCCAGCAGCGGAGGGACTAGCGGGGCTTACAATGAGCAGTTCTTC | CASSGGTSGAYNEQFF
TRBJ1-6 | TRBV5-1 | TRBD1 | - | TGCGCCAGCAGCTTGAGGGTCGGACAGGTCGTAAATTCACCCCTCCACTTT | CASSLRVGQVVNSPLHF
TRBJ2-3 | TRBV5-4 | - | - | TGTGCCAGCAGCTTGACTAGGATCCCAGATACGCAGTATTTT | CASSLTRIPDTQYF
TRBJ1-1 | TRBV7-9 | - | few | TGTGCCAGCAGCTTAGCCGTGACTGAAGCTTTCTTT | CASSLAVTEAFF
TRBJ2-7 | TRBV7-2 | - | - | TGTGCCAGCAGGGAGGCAAGCTTTAAGGGCGAGCAGTACTTC | CASREASFKGEQYF
TRBJ2-1 | TRBV28 | TRBD2 | - | TGTGCCAGCAGCCCCGGGACTAGCGGCCTTTATCTCGGAGTCCATGAGCAGTTCTTC | CASSPGTSGLYLGVHEQFF
TRBJ2-1 | TRBV7-7 | - | - | TGTGCCAGCAGCTTAGACAAATCCAATGAGCAGTTCTTC | CASSLDKSNEQFF
TRBJ2-1 | TRBV5-1 | - | - | TGCGCCAGCAGCAAAGCCACGGGGAGTCACAATGAGCAGTTCTTC | CASSKATGSHNEQFF
TRBJ1-2 | TRBV5-1 | - | - | TGCGCCAGCAGCCCGCAGGGGATAGACTATGGCTACACCTTC | CASSPQGIDYGYTF